A selection of T cell receptor beta chains follows, all from one sample in a study of shared clonotypes between healthy human individuals. Generated by immunoSEQ multiplex PCR, the TCRdb table keeps only in-frame clones and is missing some. In the table there are approximately 1.9 million clones, roughly 95% of which are singletons. The sequenced material came from naive CD8+ T cells from PBMCs. These receptor sequences come from a man aged 18-30 years in good health. Some clones in this sample may be carry-over from other donors' samples. Each CDR3 is given with its conserved first and last residue. D genes are given only for firm matches.

d_call: .; v_call: TRBV4-1; j_call: TRBJ1-1; cdr3_aa: CASSQGNTEAFF; cdr3_nt: TGCGCCAGCAGCCAAGGAAACACTGAAGCTTTCTTT
d_call: TRBD1; v_call: TRBV28; j_call: TRBJ2-7; cdr3_aa: CASSRPGQGHEQYF; cdr3_nt: TGTGCCAGCAGTCGCCCGGGACAGGGTCACGAGCAGTACTTC
d_call: TRBD1; v_call: TRBV14; j_call: TRBJ2-1; cdr3_aa: CASSPQGLEVATYNEQFF; cdr3_nt: TGTGCCAGCAGCCCACAGGGGCTAGAGGTAGCGACCTACAATGAGCAGTTCTTC
d_call: .; v_call: TRBV7-9; j_call: TRBJ1-2; cdr3_aa: CASSPRSERRSHGYTF; cdr3_nt: TGTGCCAGCAGCCCCCGGTCAGAAAGACGTTCCCATGGCTACACCTTC
d_call: .; v_call: TRBV13; j_call: TRBJ1-3; cdr3_aa: CASSAATGNTIYF; cdr3_nt: TGTGCCAGCTCAGCAGCCACTGGAAACACCATATATTTT
d_call: TRBD2; v_call: TRBV2; j_call: TRBJ2-7; cdr3_aa: CASSGLALEGRDRYEQYF; cdr3_nt: TGTGCCAGCAGTGGACTAGCACTCGAGGGTAGGGATCGCTACGAGCAGTACTTC
d_call: .; v_call: TRBV9; j_call: TRBJ2-5; cdr3_aa: CASSTGLPETQYF; cdr3_nt: TGTGCCAGCAGCACGGGACTGCCAGAGACCCAGTACTTC
d_call: .; v_call: TRBV4-1; j_call: TRBJ1-4; cdr3_aa: CASGEKLFF; cdr3_nt: TGCGCCAGCGGTGAAAAACTGTTTTTT
d_call: TRBD2; v_call: TRBV4-2; j_call: TRBJ2-7; cdr3_aa: CASSQGGLAGGTEQYF; cdr3_nt: TGTGCCAGCAGCCAAGGGGGACTAGCGGGAGGAACCGAGCAGTACTTC
d_call: .; v_call: TRBV4-1; j_call: TRBJ1-1; cdr3_aa: CASSHSGNTEAFF; cdr3_nt: TGCGCCAGCAGCCATTCAGGGAACACTGAAGCTTTCTTT
d_call: TRBD2; v_call: TRBV7-8; j_call: TRBJ2-5; cdr3_aa: CASVSGTSRETQYF; cdr3_nt: TGTGCCAGCGTCAGCGGGACTAGCCGGGAGACCCAGTACTTC
d_call: .; v_call: TRBV27; j_call: TRBJ2-1; cdr3_aa: CASSLRGGKQFF; cdr3_nt: TGTGCCAGCAGTTTACGAGGCGGGAAGCAGTTCTTC
d_call: TRBD1; v_call: TRBV10-2; j_call: TRBJ2-7; cdr3_aa: CASSELLGTGAYEQYF; cdr3_nt: TGCGCCAGCAGTGAGTTACTCGGGACAGGGGCCTACGAGCAGTACTTC
d_call: .; v_call: TRBV7-3; j_call: TRBJ2-3; cdr3_aa: CASSLIASADTQYF; cdr3_nt: TGTGCCAGCAGCTTAATCGCGTCGGCAGATACGCAGTATTTT